The rows below give T cell receptor beta chains drawn from one sample of a study of CD8+ T cells in alopecia areata. Repertoires were generated with immunoSEQ multiplex PCR, while TCRdb's copy carries only in-frame clones and drops some. The table includes about 200,000 clones, more than 50% detected once. The sequenced sample consisted of CD8+ T cells sorted from blood. The receptors here all came from a human donor in good health. The CDR3 runs from the conserved cysteine through the conserved F or W. Each record gives: V gene, J gene, D gene, clone size, CDR3 protein, CDR3 DNA. D genes are given only for firm matches. Size is omitted from some rows. Given values are once, few, many or a class for expanded clones.

>TRBV6-5|TRBJ2-3|-|-
CASTTGRSTDTQYF
TGTGCCAGCACCACGGGACGCAGCACAGATACGCAGTATTTT
>TRBV20-1|TRBJ2-3|-|-
CSAGAGDTQYF
TGCAGTGCTGGAGCAGGAGATACGCAGTATTTT
>TRBV7-9|TRBJ2-5|TRBD1|few
CASSPQTGEKETQYF
TGTGCCAGCAGCCCCCAGACAGGGGAGAAGGAGACCCAGTACTTC
>TRBV6-6|TRBJ1-2|-|few
CASSYGAATNYGYTF
TGTGCCAGCAGTTACGGTGCAGCCACTAACTATGGCTACACCTTC
>TRBV5-1|TRBJ1-2|TRBD1|-
CASSLAPGQGADNYGYTF
TGCGCCAGCAGCTTGGCCCCGGGACAGGGGGCAGATAACTATGGCTACACCTTC
>TRBV2|TRBJ1-2|TRBD1|-
CASSEEDQEQGGYHHGYTF
TGTGCCAGCAGTGAAGAGGACCAAGAACAGGGGGGCTATCATCATGGCTACACCTTC
>TRBV7-2|TRBJ1-1|-|-
CASSLGTGAFF
TGTGCCAGCAGCTTAGGGACGGGAGCTTTCTTT
>TRBV7-9|TRBJ2-7|TRBD2|-
CASSSGLAGNSYEQYF
TGTGCCAGCAGCTCGGGACTAGCGGGGAACTCCTACGAGCAGTACTTC
>TRBV14|TRBJ1-2|-|-
CASSQDRRVDYGYTF
TGTGCCAGCAGCCAAGATCGCAGGGTGGACTATGGCTACACCTTC
>TRBV27|TRBJ1-2|TRBD1|-
CASSTGTGEIYGYTF
TGTGCCAGCAGTACCGGGACAGGGGAAATCTATGGCTACACCTTC
>TRBV13|TRBJ2-2|-|-
CASSEGIGRTNTGELFF
TGTGCCAGCAGCGAAGGGATAGGACGGACGAACACCGGGGAGCTGTTTTTT
>TRBV21-1|TRBJ2-5|-|few
CASSPPCGSQETQYF
TGTGCCAGCAGCCCCCCGTGCGGCTCACAAGAGACCCAGTACTTC
>TRBV6-1|TRBJ2-5|-|-
CASRTFRWTLETQYF
TGTGCCAGCAGAACCTTCAGGTGGACGTTGGAGACCCAGTACTTC
>TRBV9|TRBJ1-1|-|-
CASSPSGAFF
TGTGCCAGCAGTCCGTCAGGGGCTTTCTTT
>TRBV29-1|TRBJ2-5|TRBD2|-
CSVEDSAGAQYF
TGCAGCGTTGAGGACTCGGCGGGGGCCCAGTACTTC
>TRBV27|TRBJ2-7|-|-
CASRRTGSYEQYF
TGTGCCAGCAGGAGGACGGGATCCTACGAGCAGTACTTC
>TRBV14|TRBJ2-7|-|-
CASSQWLGTPYEQYF
TGTGCCAGCAGCCAGTGGCTTGGAACCCCCTACGAGCAGTACTTC
>TRBV18|TRBJ2-5|TRBD1|few
CASSRTGEGVRGETQYF
TGTGCCAGCTCACGGACAGGGGAGGGAGTGAGAGGAGAGACCCAGTACTTC
>TRBV5-6|TRBJ1-2|-|-
CASSISDSNYGYTF
TGTGCCAGCAGCATCTCGGACAGTAACTATGGCTACACCTTC
>TRBV6-5|TRBJ1-6|-|-
CASSTLGDLGHLHF
TGTGCCAGCAGTACTCTCGGGGACCTAGGACATCTCCACTTT
>TRBV27|TRBJ2-1|-|few
CASSQGMKYNEQFF
TGTGCCAGCAGTCAAGGCATGAAATACAATGAGCAGTTCTTC
>TRBV29-1|TRBJ1-1|-|few
CSVELQGYGTEAFF
TGCAGCGTTGAACTACAGGGTTATGGCACTGAAGCTTTCTTT